Listed here are 16 T cell receptor beta chains from one sample, sequenced in a study of T cell changes during pregnancy in multiple sclerosis (dated by TCRdb to between 2018 and 2020). The protocol used for the library was the immunoSEQ multiplex PCR assay. This immuneACCESS table, as held by TCRdb, lists in-frame sequences with V and J called but not all clones. Of the missing ones, under half trace to an unresolved V gene in checked studies; the others have no known cause. Within this sample are around 43,000 clones, with about 90% of them counted one time only. Of the sample, approximately 0.81% falls within the top ten clones. The source was CD4+ T cells from peripheral blood mononuclear cells, collected before pregnancy. Receptors were obtained from a female donor with multiple sclerosis, enrolled in a pregnancy study.

The rearrangement links TRBV5-4 to TRBJ1-3; D unclear. Germline V gene data show CDR1 as SGHNT and CDR2 as YYREEE (reference sequence). This CDR3 contains 16 residues. V lost 2 bases to trimming and J lost 0 bases, with 12 bases between them. CDR3 in DNA: TGTGCCAGCAGCTTCGGAGGACGGAACTCTGGAAACACCATATATTTT. This encodes CASSFGGRNSGNTIYF.

The V and J genes are TRBV5-1 and TRBJ2-7; 11 bases match TRBD1. CDR3 length: 14 amino acids. Trimming removed 4 bases from V and 6 bases from J; junction bases left unmatched: 6. Per the germline V gene, CDR1 is SGHRS and CDR2 is YFSETQ. The CDR3 nucleotides read TGCGCCAGCAGCCAGGACAGGGGGCTTGGCGAGCAGTACTTC. Amino acids: CASSQDRGLGEQYF.

This clone has just one count. CDR3 residues: CASSRWEGGQETQYF. DNA of the CDR3: TGTGCCAGCAGTCGTTGGGAGGGGGGCCAAGAGACCCAGTACTTC. The chain combines TRBV27 with TRBJ2-5; weak D call: TRBD2 (7 bases). The germline CDR1 and CDR2 sequences are MNHEY and SMNVEV (reference sequence). V was trimmed by 5 bases and J by 1 base, leaving 14 bases between them. The CDR3 consists of 15 residues.

This chain connects TRBV19 to TRBJ2-5; the D is unclear. Trimming stripped 3 bases from V and 7 bases from J, with 18 bases between. Germline V gene data show CDR1 as LNHDA and CDR2 as SQIVND (reference sequence). This CDR3 is built from 15 residues. Here the CDR3 reads CASSIDGGASVTQYF. The CDR3 nucleotides are TGTGCCAGTAGTATCGACGGCGGTGCATCCGTGACCCAGTACTTC. The full variable domain, rest sourced from reference TRBV19 and TRBJ2-5, is DGGITQSPKYLFRKEGQNVTLSCEQNLNHDAMYWYRQDPGQGLRLIYYSQIVNDFQKGDIAEGYSVSREKKESFPLTVTSAQKNPTAFYLCASSIDGGASVTQYFGPGTRLLVL.

The chain links TRBV7-2 to TRBJ2-1; D remains ambiguous. Germline loops: CDR1 SGHTA, CDR2 FQGNSA. This CDR3 spans 15 amino acids. Trimming took off 1 base at V and 5 bases at J, with 12 bases between the two ends. The CDR3 is CASSLVQAGDNEQFF. The DNA of the CDR3 is TGTGCCAGCAGCTTAGTTCAGGCAGGTGACAATGAGCAGTTCTTC.

This chain joins TRBV10-1 and TRBJ2-2; TRBD1 is a possible D gene (6 bases). Trimming removed 1 base from V and 1 base from J, with 10 bases in between. CDR3 length: 16 amino acids. Germline V lookup: CDR1 WNHNN, CDR2 SYGVQD (reference sequence). The CDR3 loop reads CASSEWQGMNTGELFF. In DNA, the CDR3 is TGCGCCAGCAGTGAGTGGCAGGGGATGAACACCGGGGAGCTGTTTTTT.

The V call is TRBV5-1, the J call TRBJ1-2, with 9 bases fitting TRBD1. CDR3 length: 20 amino acids. J was trimmed by 3 bases and V by 4 bases; bases with no gene match: 22. Germline V gives CDR1 SGHRS, CDR2 YFSETQ. Here the CDR3 DNA reads TGCGCCAGCAGCGCACCAAGGATTTCACGATCACAGGGGGCACACTATGGCTACACCTTC. Translation: CASSAPRISRSQGAHYGYTF. The full variable domain, its missing parts supplied by reference TRBV5-1 and TRBJ1-2, is KAGVTQTPRYLIKTRGQQVTLSCSPISGHRSVSWYQQTPGQGLQFLFEYFSETQRNKGNFPGRFSGRQFSNSRSEMNVSTLELGDSALYLCASSAPRISRSQGAHYGYTFGSGTRLTVV.

The V call is TRBV9, the J call TRBJ1-3; 8 bases map to TRBD1. Germline V gene sequence: CDR1 SGDLS, CDR2 YYNGEE. The CDR3 sequence is 15 residues long. With 1 base clipped from V and 8 bases from J, the junction kept 8 bases outside the gene matches. In nucleotides, the CDR3 is TGTGCCAGCAGCGTAAGAGGACAGGGCGGAGACACCATATATTTT. This gives the protein CASSVRGQGGDTIYF.

In this sample, this clone turned up a few times. J is TRBJ1-5 and V is TRBV10-3; maybe TRBD1 (6 bases). CDR1 is ENHRY, CDR2 SYGVKD, per germline. This CDR3 region has 16 residues. V lost 5 bases and J 0 bases, leaving 14 bases between the germline ends. As DNA, the CDR3 is TGTGCCATCAGTCCGGGGGGGCAGGATAGCAATCAGCCCCAGCATTTT. Translation: CAISPGGQDSNQPQHF.

V and J are TRBV18 and TRBJ2-1; TRBD2 aligns across 11 bases. After removal of 5 bases from V and 4 bases from J, the junction contained 4 bases not matched to a gene. The CDR3 has 15 amino acids. Germline V gives CDR1 KGHSH, CDR2 LQKENI. The CDR3 nucleotides are TGTGCCAGCTCATATACTAGCGGGAGATACAATGAGCAGTTCTTC. It specifies CASSYTSGRYNEQFF.

The CDR3 spells CSASRGTEAFF. CDR3 nucleotides: TGCAGTGCTAGCAGGGGCACTGAAGCTTTCTTT. The V and J genes are TRBV20-1 and TRBJ1-1; weak D call: TRBD1 (6 bases). The ends were cut back, 3 bases at V and 4 bases at J, with 6 bases in the middle. The germline gives CDR1 DFQATT, CDR2 SNEGSKA (reference sequence). The CDR3 consists of 11 residues.

This chain uses TRBV5-4 with TRBJ1-2; perhaps TRBD1 as D (6 bases). The CDR3 runs to 14 residues. With 2 bases removed from V and 4 bases from J, the gap between germline ends came to 12 bases. Germline CDR1 and CDR2: SGHNT and YYREEE (reference sequence). CDR3 sequence: CASSLGGDGYGYTF. CDR3 DNA: TGTGCCAGCAGCTTAGGGGGTGATGGCTATGGCTACACCTTC.

This sequence joins TRBV4-3 and TRBJ1-3, with TRBD1 as a possible D gene (6 bases). Looked up from germline, CDR1 is LGHNA and CDR2 is YSLEER. The V end was cut by 3 bases, the J end by 1 base, with 7 bases between. The CDR3 contains 14 residues. CDR3 coding DNA: TGCGCCAGCAGCCAGACAGGTTCTGGAAACACCATATATTTT. Its protein product is CASSQTGSGNTIYF.

J is TRBJ1-5 and V is TRBV6-6, with 9 bases lining up with TRBD1. This CDR3 is 16 amino acids long. From germline, CDR1 is MNHNY and CDR2 SVGAGI (reference sequence). The J segment lost 3 bases and the V segment lost 6 bases, leaving 9 bases of the junction unmatched. This CDR3 is CASRTLGQGYNQPQHF. In nucleotides, the CDR3 is TGTGCCAGCAGAACCCTAGGACAGGGGTACAATCAGCCCCAGCATTTT.

This chain uses TRBV7-2 with TRBJ2-1; TRBD2 matches at 9 bases. Germline lookup yields CDR1 SGHTA and CDR2 FQGNSA. V shed 0 bases, J shed 6 bases, and the junction held 6 bases outside the gene matches. The CDR3 runs 16 residues. CDR3 bases: TGTGCCAGCAGCTTAGCCGGGACTAGCACTTTCAATGAGCAGTTCTTC. Translated, it gives CASSLAGTSTFNEQFF.

This clone occurred once. The chain combines TRBV15 with TRBJ2-1; 10 positions match TRBD2. CDR3 length: 19 residues. The V segment lost 1 base and the J segment 8 bases; nucleotides outside the gene matches: 17. CDR1 LNHNV and CDR2 YYDKDF come from the germline V gene (reference sequence). In DNA, the CDR3 is TGTGCCACCAGCAGAGCCGCCCTACCTAGAGCGGGAGGGTACGATGAGCAGTTCTTC. Its translation: CATSRAALPRAGGYDEQFF.